A single sample is the source of the 12 T cell receptor beta chains below, sequenced in a study of cytomegalovirus exposure and HLA in healthy donors. Using immunoSEQ multiplex PCR, the repertoire was profiled, and TCRdb retains in-frame clones only, with some absent. The sample holds 240,000 or so clones; more than 75% are singletons and the top ten take 1.2%. Sequences were obtained from PBMCs. The origin of the receptors is a woman in her twenties or thirties in good health and CMV-seropositive.

The chain uses TRBV2 and TRBJ2-7, with a possible D match to TRBD2 (6 bases). The CDR3 runs to 13 residues. V lost 8 bases and J lost 1, with 12 bases in between. Per germline, CDR1 SNHLY and CDR2 FYNNEI. The CDR3 sequence is CASAAAGSYEQYF. DNA of the CDR3: TGTGCCAGCGCCGCGGCGGGGTCCTACGAGCAGTACTTC.

The chain employs TRBV27 and TRBJ2-1; 10 positions match TRBD2. The ends lost 5 bases at V and 0 bases at J; junction bases unmatched: 4. Germline V gene data show CDR1 as MNHEY and CDR2 as SMNVEV (reference sequence). The CDR3 is 16 residues long. The CDR3 DNA reads TGTGCCAGCAGTCAAGTAGCGGGAGGCTCCTACAATGAGCAGTTCTTC. This codes for CASSQVAGGSYNEQFF.

The rearrangement uses TRBV30 and TRBJ2-7; 14 bases agree with TRBD2. Germline trimming cut 2 bases from V and 7 bases from J; bases unmatched to any gene: 7. This CDR3 is built from 15 residues. Germline V lookup: CDR1 GTSNPN, CDR2 SVGIG (reference sequence). The CDR3 sequence: CAWSPRTSGRPEQYF. Here the CDR3 DNA reads TGTGCCTGGAGTCCCCGGACTAGCGGGAGGCCAGAGCAGTACTTC.

The chain is built from TRBV28 and TRBJ2-1; tentatively, D is TRBD2 (6 bases). The ends were cut back, 5 bases at V and 13 bases at J, with 18 bases in the middle. Per germline, CDR1 MDHEN and CDR2 SYDVKM. The CDR3 is made up of 13 amino acids. CDR3 sequence: CASSPQFAGPQFF. CDR3 sequence (DNA): TGTGCCAGCAGTCCCCAATTTGCGGGACCCCAGTTCTTC.

The chain recombines TRBV4-2 with TRBJ2-7; tentatively, D is TRBD2 (5 bases). CDR1 is LGHNA, CDR2 YNFKEQ, per germline. There are 16 residues in the CDR3. Trimming removed 0 bases at V and 1 base at J, with 13 bases between. The CDR3 spells CASSQERGLTSYEQYF. DNA of the CDR3: TGTGCCAGCAGCCAAGAACGAGGGCTAACTTCCTACGAGCAGTACTTC.

The chain employs TRBV19 and TRBJ2-1; 11 nucleotides agree with TRBD2. Germline V lookup: CDR1 LNHDA, CDR2 SQIVND (reference sequence). This CDR3 contains 16 residues. After removal of 6 bases from V and 1 base from J, the junction contained 5 bases not matched to a gene. This CDR3 reads CASRGSGRGSYNEQFF. As DNA, the CDR3 is TGTGCCAGTAGGGGTAGCGGGAGGGGATCCTACAATGAGCAGTTCTTC.

V is TRBV7-6 and J is TRBJ1-1, with a weak D call TRBD1 (5 bases). The germline CDR1 and CDR2 sequences are SGHVS and FNYEAQ. This CDR3 is built from 16 residues. Deletions cut 2 bases from V and 0 bases from J, with 13 bases between. CDR3 in amino acids: CASSLFIGGLNTEAFF. The DNA of the CDR3 is TGTGCCAGCAGCTTATTTATTGGGGGGTTGAACACTGAAGCTTTCTTT.

The chain is built from TRBV4-1 and TRBJ2-7, with 10 bases that match TRBD2. CDR3 length equals 15 residues. The trim removed 3 bases at V and 2 bases at J, leaving 4 bases unmatched. The germline V gene encodes CDR1 MGHRA and CDR2 YSYEKL. Here the CDR3 DNA reads TGCGCCAGCAGCCATCCAGCGGGAGGGCCCTACGAGCAGTACTTC. This gives the protein CASSHPAGGPYEQYF.

The chain employs TRBV7-9 and TRBJ2-7, with unresolved D. V lost 3 bases, J lost 3 bases, and 6 bases lay in between. The CDR3 consists of 12 residues. CDR1 and CDR2 (germline): SEHNR, FQNEAQ (reference sequence). CDR3 nucleotides: TGTGCCAGCAGCTTGACAATCTACGAGCAGTACTTC. Translated, it gives CASSLTIYEQYF.

The gene calls are TRBV28 and TRBJ2-3; maybe TRBD1 (6 bases). The CDR3 is made up of 16 amino acids. V lost 5 bases and J lost 0, with 15 bases in between. The germline gives CDR1 MDHEN, CDR2 SYDVKM. As DNA, the CDR3 is TGTGCCAGCAGTCCCCAGGGGTCTTCTAGCACAGATACGCAGTATTTT. It specifies CASSPQGSSSTDTQYF.

Written as DNA, the CDR3 is TGTGCCAGCAGCCGACCACTAGCGGGAGCGTACGAGCAGTACTTC. Translated: CASSRPLAGAYEQYF. The chain is built from TRBV11-2 and TRBJ2-7; 11 bases align to TRBD2. From germline, CDR1 is SGHAT and CDR2 FQNNGV. The CDR3 runs to 15 residues. V dropped 5 bases and J dropped 4; count of bases not matched to a gene: 7.

This chain uses TRBV27 with TRBJ2-3; D perhaps matches TRBD2 (6 bases). Germline values: CDR1 MNHEY, CDR2 SMNVEV (reference sequence). The CDR3 consists of 16 residues. V shed 5 bases and J shed 4 bases, with 19 bases lying between them. CDR3 DNA sequence: TGTGCCAGCAGTAGGGCTATGGGAGGAGGGGCAGATACGCAGTATTTT. As protein: CASSRAMGGGADTQYF.